These T cell receptor beta chains were read from a single sample in a study of blood T cell repertoires in COVID-19. Sequencing was performed with immunoSEQ multiplex PCR; in TCRdb, only in-frame clones are kept and a portion is missing. Of 250,000 to 300,000 clones detected, about 90% appear once; the ten largest clones hold roughly 10%. Sequencing input: peripheral blood. All receptors come from a woman aged 70 to 79 with COVID-19, enrolled during active disease. Each CDR3 is given with its conserved first and last residue. D genes are given only for firm matches.

TRBV5-1	15	TRBJ1-3	NA	TGCGCCAGCAGCTTGGTTGGAGGGTATGGAAACACCATATATTTT	CASSLVGGYGNTIYF
TRBV4-1	15	TRBJ2-5	NA	TGCGCCAGCAGCCAGCTAGGGACTCCGCAAGAGACCCAGTACTTC	CASSQLGTPQETQYF
TRBV6-2/TRBV6-3	17	TRBJ2-1	TRBD2	TGTGCCAGCAGCCACCCATTTGGCGGGAGCTCCTACAATGAGCAGTTCTTC	CASSHPFGGSSYNEQFF
TRBV11-3	12	TRBJ2-1	TRBD2	TGTGCCAGTGGGAGCGGGGAAAATGAGCAGTTCTTC	CASGSGENEQFF
TRBV19	13	TRBJ2-1	NA	TGTGCCAGTAGTATAGGACTTTACAATGAGCAGTTCTTC	CASSIGLYNEQFF
TRBV5-6	15	TRBJ2-5	TRBD1	TGTGCCAGCAGATTCGGAACAGGGGTTTCGGAGACCCAGTACTTC	CASRFGTGVSETQYF
TRBV15	13	TRBJ1-5	NA	TGTGCCACCAGCAAGCGTTTAGATCAGCCCCAGCATTTT	CATSKRLDQPQHF
TRBV7-9	14	TRBJ2-3	NA	TGTGCCAGCAGCAAAAACGGAGGTTTTCATACGCAGTATTTT	CASSKNGGFHTQYF
TRBV4-3	14	TRBJ1-1	NA	TGCGCCAGCAGCCAAGAATGGGCGAACACTGAAGCTTTCTTT	CASSQEWANTEAFF
TRBV30	12	TRBJ1-1	NA	TGTGCCTGGAGCAGGGTCCCCCGAAGGGCTTTCTTT	CAWSRVPRRAFF
TRBV10-3	15	TRBJ1-6	TRBD1	TGTGCCATCAGAAGACAGGGACTGGATAATTCACCCCTCCACTTT	CAIRRQGLDNSPLHF
TRBV10-3	15	TRBJ1-2	NA	TGTGCCATCAGTGATGCCCCGTCGGGGACTTATGGCTACACCTTC	CAISDAPSGTYGYTF
TRBV6-1	12	TRBJ1-2	NA	TGTGCCAGCCGTACCCAGGGTTGGGGCTACACCTTC	CASRTQGWGYTF
TRBV5-5	11	TRBJ1-1	NA	TGTGCCAGCAGCCAAATAGCCGAAGCTTTCTTT	CASSQIAEAFF